Described below is a single T cell receptor beta chain sequence and its context. Its target is not known. The germline V gene has CDR1 KGHSH and CDR2 LQKENI. This CDR3 spans 13 amino acids. V lost 3 bases and J 2 bases, leaving 7 bases between the germline ends. The sample originates from a study of OX40 agonist ivuxolimab in advanced cancers. Study details: Prior checkpoint blockade (anti-PD-1, anti-PD-L1 or anti-CTLA-4) was permitted; under 50% had it.

Assay: immunoSEQ multiplex PCR; the TCRdb copy retains only in-frame clones and omits some. The sample carries tens of thousands of clones, around four fifths recorded once. The study, taken as a whole, reports: The average count of expanded clones was higher among CD8+ T cells than among CD4+. CD4+ and CD8+ blood T cells expanded clonally by week 6 at 0.1 to 3.0 mg/kg.

Sequenced material: CD4+ or CD8+ T cells sorted from blood, taken in a trial of the OX40 agonist ivuxolimab. The gene calls are TRBV18 and TRBJ1-2; D is unclear. The sequence derives from an adult with an advanced solid tumor such as melanoma, head and neck, liver or kidney cancer. CDR3 sequence (DNA): TGTGCCAGCTCACCTCAGGAGAACTATGGCTACACCTTC. Amino acid sequence: CASSPQENYGYTF. Drawing the rest from reference TRBV18 and TRBJ1-2, the complete variable domain is NAGVMQNPRHLVRRRGQEARLRCSPMKGHSHVYWYRQLPEEGLKFMVYLQKENIIDESGMPKERFSAEFPKEGPSILRIQQVVRGDSAAYFCASSPQENYGYTFGSGTRLTVV.